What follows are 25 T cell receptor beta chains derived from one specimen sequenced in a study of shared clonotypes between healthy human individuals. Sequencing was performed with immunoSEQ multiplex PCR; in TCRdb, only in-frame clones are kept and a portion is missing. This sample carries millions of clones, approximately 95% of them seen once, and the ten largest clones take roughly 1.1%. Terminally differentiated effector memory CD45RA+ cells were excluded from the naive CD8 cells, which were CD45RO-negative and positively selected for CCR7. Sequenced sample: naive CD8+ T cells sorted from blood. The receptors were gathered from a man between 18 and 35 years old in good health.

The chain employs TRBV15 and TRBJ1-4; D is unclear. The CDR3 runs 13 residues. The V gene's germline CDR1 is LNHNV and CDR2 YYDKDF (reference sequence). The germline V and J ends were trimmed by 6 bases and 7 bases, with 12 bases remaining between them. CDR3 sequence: CATRPRATEKLFF. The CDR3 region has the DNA TGTGCCACCAGGCCGAGGGCGACTGAAAAACTGTTTTTT.

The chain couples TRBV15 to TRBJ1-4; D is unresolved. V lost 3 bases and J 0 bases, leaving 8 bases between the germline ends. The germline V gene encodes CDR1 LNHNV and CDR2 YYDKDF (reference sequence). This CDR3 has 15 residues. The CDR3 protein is CATSSLLTTNEKLFF. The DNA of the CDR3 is TGTGCCACCAGCAGCCTTCTTACAACTAATGAAAAACTGTTTTTT. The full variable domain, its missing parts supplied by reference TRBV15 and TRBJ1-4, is DAMVIQNPRYQVTQFGKPVTLSCSQTLNHNVMYWYQQKSSQAPKLLFHYYDKDFNNEADTPDNFQSRRPNTSFCFLDIRSPGLGDTAMYLCATSSLLTTNEKLFFGSGTQLSVL.

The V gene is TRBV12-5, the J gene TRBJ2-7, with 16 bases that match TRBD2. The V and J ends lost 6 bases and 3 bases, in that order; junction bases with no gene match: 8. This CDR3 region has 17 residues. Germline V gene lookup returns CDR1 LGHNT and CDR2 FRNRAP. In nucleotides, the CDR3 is TGTGCTAGTGGCGGGACTAGCGGGAGGGCGTCGATCTACGAGCAGTACTTC. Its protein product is CASGGTSGRASIYEQYF.

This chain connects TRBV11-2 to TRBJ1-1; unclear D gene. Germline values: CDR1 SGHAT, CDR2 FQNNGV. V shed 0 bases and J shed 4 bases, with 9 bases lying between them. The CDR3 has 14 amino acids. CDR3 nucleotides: TGTGCCAGCAGCTTAGATATAGGGTCCACTGAAGCTTTCTTT. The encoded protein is CASSLDIGSTEAFF. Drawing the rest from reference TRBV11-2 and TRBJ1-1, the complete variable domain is EAGVAQSPRYKIIEKRQSVAFWCNPISGHATLYWYQQILGQGPKLLIQFQNNGVVDDSQLPKDRFSAERLKGVDSTLKIQPAKLEDSAVYLCASSLDIGSTEAFFGQGTRLTVV.

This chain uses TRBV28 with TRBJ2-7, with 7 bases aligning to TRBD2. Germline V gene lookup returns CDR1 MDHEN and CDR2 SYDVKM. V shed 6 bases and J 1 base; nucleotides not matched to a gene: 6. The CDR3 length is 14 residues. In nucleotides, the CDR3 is TGTGCCAGCAGATCGGGGAGGGAATCCTACGAGCAGTACTTC. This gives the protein CASRSGRESYEQYF.

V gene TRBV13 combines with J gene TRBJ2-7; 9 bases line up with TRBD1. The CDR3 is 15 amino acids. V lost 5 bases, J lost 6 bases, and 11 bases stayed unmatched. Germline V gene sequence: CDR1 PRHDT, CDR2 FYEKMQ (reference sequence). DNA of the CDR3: TGTGCCAGCAGCCAGACAGGGGGAGGGCCTCCCGAGCAGTACTTC. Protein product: CASSQTGGGPPEQYF.

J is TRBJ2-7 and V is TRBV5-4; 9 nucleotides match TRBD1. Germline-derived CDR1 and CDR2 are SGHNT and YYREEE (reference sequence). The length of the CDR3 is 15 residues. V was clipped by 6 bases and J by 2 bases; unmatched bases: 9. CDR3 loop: CASTIQGAPPYEQYF. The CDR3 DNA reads TGTGCCAGCACCATACAGGGGGCCCCTCCCTACGAGCAGTACTTC.

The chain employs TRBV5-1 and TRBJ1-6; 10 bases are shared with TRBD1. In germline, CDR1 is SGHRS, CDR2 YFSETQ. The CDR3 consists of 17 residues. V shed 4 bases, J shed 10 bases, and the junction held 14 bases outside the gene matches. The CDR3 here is CASSNVDRGQAGSPLHF. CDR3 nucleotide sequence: TGCGCCAGCAGCAACGTAGACAGGGGGCAAGCCGGATCACCCCTCCACTTT.

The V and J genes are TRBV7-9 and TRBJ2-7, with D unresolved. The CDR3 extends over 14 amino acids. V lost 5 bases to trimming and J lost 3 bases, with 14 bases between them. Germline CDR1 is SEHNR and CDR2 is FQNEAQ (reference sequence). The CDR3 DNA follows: TGTGCCAGCAGCACTTCCTCCCAAGTCTACGAGCAGTACTTC. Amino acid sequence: CASSTSSQVYEQYF.

CDR3: CASSTWDSPGNTGELFF. The CDR3, as DNA: TGTGCCAGTAGCACCTGGGACAGCCCAGGTAACACCGGGGAGCTGTTTTTT. V is TRBV19 and J is TRBJ2-2; 7 nucleotides align to TRBD1. The germline V gene encodes CDR1 LNHDA and CDR2 SQIVND (reference sequence). CDR3 length equals 17 residues. The V and J ends lost 6 bases and 2 bases, in that order; junction bases with no gene match: 12.

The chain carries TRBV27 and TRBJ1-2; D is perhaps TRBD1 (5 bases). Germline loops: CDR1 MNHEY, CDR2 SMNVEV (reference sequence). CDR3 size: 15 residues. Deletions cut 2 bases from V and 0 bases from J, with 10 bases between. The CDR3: CASSLTGGANYGYTF. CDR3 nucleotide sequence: TGTGCCAGCAGTTTAACAGGAGGAGCTAACTATGGCTACACCTTC.

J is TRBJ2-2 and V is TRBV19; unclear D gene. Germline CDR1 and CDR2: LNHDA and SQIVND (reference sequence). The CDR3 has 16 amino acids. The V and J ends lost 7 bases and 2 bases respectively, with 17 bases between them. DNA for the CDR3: TGTGCCAGTACTACGTTCGAGACATTAAACACCGGGGAGCTGTTTTTT. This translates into CASTTFETLNTGELFF.

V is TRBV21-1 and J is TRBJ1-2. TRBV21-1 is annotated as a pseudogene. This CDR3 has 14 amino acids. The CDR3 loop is CASSKVWENYGYTF. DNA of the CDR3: TGTGCCAGCAGCAAAGTTTGGGAAAACTATGGCTACACCTTC.

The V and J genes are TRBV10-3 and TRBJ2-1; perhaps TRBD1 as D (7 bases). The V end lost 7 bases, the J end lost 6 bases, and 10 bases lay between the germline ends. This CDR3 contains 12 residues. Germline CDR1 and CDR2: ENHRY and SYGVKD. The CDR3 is CAINQGGNEQFF. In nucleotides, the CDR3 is TGTGCCATCAATCAGGGGGGCAATGAGCAGTTCTTC.

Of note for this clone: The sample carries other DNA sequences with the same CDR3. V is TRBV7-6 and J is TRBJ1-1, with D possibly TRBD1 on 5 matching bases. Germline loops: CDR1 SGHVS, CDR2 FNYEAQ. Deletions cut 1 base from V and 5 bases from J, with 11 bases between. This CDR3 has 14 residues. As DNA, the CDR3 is TGTGCCAGCAGCTTAGGAGGGCCAGGGACTGAAGCTTTCTTT. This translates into CASSLGGPGTEAFF.

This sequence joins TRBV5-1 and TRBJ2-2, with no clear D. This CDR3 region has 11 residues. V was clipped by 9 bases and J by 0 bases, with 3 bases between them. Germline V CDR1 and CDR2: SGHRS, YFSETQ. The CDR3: CATTNTGELFF. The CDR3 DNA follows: TGCGCCACCACGAACACCGGGGAGCTGTTTTTT.

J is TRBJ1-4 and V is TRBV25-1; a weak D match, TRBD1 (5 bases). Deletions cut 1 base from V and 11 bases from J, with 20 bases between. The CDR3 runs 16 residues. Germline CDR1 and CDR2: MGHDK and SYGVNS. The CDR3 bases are TGTGCCAGCAGTGAATCGGAACAGGATATCTCTGGGAAACTGTTTTTT. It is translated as CASSESEQDISGKLFF.

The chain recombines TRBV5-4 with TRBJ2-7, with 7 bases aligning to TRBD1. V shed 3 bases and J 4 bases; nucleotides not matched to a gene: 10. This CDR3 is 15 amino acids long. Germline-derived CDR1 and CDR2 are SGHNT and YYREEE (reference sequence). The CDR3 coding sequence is TGTGCCAGCAGCTCCGGCACAGGGGAGACTTACGAGCAGTACTTC. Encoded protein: CASSSGTGETYEQYF. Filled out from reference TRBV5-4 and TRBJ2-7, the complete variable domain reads ETGVTQSPTHLIKTRGQQVTLRCSSQSGHNTVSWYQQALGQGPQFIFQYYREEENGRGNFPPRFSGLQFPNYSSELNVNALELDDSALYLCASSSGTGETYEQYFGPGTRLTVT.

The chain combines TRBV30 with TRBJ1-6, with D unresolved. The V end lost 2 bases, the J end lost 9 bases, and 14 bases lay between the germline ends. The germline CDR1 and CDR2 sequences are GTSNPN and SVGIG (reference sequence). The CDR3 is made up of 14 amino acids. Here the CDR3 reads CAWSLGEASSPLHF. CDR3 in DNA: TGTGCCTGGAGTTTGGGCGAGGCGAGTTCACCCCTCCACTTT. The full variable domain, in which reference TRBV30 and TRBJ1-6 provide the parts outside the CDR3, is SQTIHQWPATLVQPVGSPLSLECTVEGTSNPNLYWYRQAAGRGLQLLFYSVGIGQISSEVPQNLSASRPQDRQFILSSKKLLLSDSGFYLCAWSLGEASSPLHFGNGTRLTVT.

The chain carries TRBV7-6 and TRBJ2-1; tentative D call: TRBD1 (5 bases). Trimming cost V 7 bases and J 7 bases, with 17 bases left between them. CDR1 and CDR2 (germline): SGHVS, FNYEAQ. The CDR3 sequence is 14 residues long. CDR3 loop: CASTSRDSANEQFF. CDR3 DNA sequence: TGTGCCAGCACCAGCAGGGATTCGGCAAATGAGCAGTTCTTC.

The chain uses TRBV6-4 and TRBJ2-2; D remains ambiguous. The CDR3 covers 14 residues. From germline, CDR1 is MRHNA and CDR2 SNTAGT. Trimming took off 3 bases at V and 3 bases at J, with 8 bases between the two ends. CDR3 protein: CASSEAGYTGELFF. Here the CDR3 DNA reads TGTGCCAGCAGTGAAGCAGGCTACACCGGGGAGCTGTTTTTT.

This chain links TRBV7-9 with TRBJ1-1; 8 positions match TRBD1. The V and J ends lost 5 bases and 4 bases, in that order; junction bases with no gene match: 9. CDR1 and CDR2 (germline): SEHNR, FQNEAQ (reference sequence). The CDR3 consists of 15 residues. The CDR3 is CASSTDKDRVTEAFF. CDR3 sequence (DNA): TGTGCCAGCAGCACCGATAAGGACAGGGTCACTGAAGCTTTCTTT.

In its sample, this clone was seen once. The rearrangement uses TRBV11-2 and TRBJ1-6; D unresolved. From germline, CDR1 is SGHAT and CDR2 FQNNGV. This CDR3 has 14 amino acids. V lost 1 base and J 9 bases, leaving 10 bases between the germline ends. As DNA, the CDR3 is TGTGCCAGCAGCTTAGGCCCCCCCCCTTCACCCCTCCACTTT. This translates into CASSLGPPPSPLHF.

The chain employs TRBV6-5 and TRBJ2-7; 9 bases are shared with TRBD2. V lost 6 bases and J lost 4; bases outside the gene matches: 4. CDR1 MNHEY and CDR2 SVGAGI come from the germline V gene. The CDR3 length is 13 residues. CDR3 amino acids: CASSISGGYEQYF. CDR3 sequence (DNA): TGTGCCAGCAGCATTAGCGGGGGTTACGAGCAGTACTTC.

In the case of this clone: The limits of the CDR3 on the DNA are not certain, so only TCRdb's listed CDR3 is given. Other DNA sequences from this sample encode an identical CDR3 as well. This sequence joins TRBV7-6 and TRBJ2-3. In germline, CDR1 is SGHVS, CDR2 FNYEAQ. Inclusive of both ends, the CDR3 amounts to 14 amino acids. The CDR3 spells CASSSSGRTDTQYF.